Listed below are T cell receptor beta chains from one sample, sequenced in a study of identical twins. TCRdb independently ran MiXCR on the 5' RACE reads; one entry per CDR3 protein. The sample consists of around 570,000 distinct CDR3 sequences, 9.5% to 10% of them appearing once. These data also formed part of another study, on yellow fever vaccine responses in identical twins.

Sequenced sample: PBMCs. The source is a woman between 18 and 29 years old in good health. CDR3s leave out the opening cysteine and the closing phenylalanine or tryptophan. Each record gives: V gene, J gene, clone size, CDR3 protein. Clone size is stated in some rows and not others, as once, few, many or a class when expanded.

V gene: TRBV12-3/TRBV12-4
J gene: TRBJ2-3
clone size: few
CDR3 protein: ASSRLAGGLVRTDTQY

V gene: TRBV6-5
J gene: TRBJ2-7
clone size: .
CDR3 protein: ASSYSRGTTYEQY

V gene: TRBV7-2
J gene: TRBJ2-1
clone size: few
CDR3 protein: ASSPSPGAGGNNEQF

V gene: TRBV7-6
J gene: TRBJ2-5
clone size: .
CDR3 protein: ASSQGGGIDPPRETQY

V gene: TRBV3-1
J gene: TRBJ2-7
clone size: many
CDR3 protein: ASSHLTETHEQY

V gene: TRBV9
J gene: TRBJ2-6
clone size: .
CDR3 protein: ASSVALGANVLT

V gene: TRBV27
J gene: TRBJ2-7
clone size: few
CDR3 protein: ASAASGSYEQY

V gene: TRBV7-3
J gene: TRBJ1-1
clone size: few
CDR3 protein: ASTFAEQYTEAF

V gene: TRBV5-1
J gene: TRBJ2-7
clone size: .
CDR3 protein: ASALRGANSYEQY

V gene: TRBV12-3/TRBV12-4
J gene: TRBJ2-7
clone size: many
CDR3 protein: ASSQGRDYEQY

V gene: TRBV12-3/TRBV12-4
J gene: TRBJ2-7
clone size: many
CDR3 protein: ASSPSGTGRYEQY

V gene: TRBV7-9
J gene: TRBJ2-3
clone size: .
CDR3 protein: ASRGQRADTQY

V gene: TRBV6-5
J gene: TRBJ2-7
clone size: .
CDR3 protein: ASSYATGTGTYEQY

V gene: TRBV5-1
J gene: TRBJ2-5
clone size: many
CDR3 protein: ASSRTGGETQY

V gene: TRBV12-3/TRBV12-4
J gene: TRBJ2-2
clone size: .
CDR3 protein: ASSFGLAGAGELF

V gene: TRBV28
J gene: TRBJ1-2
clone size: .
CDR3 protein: ARGPGIYGYT

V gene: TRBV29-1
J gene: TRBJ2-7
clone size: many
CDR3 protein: SVEGSRADEQY

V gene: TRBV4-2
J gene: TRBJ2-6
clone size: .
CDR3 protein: ASSQEGGGSFDVLT